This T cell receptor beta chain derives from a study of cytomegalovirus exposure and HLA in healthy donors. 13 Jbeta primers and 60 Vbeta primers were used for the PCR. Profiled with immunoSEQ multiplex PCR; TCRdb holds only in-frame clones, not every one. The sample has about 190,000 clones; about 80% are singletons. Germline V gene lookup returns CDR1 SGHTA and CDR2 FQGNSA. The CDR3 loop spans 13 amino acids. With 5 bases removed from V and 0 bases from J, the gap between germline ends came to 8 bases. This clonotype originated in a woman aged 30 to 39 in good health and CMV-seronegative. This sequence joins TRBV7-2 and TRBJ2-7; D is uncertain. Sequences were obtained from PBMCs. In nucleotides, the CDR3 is TGTGCCAGCAGCCCACAGAGCTCCTACGAGCAGTACTTC. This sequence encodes CASSPQSSYEQYF.